This T cell receptor (beta chain) appears in the sequencing data of a study of cytomegalovirus exposure and HLA in healthy donors. Study conclusions and caveats: A later look showed TCR association rates differing by HLA locus, highest for DRB1 and lowest for HLA-C.

Trimming removed 0 bases from V and 4 bases from J; junction bases left unmatched: 5. The CDR3 spans 16 residues. Germline V gene lookup returns CDR1 SGDLS and CDR2 YYNGEE. Details on this clone: The antigen is not known.

PCR used 60 Vbeta primers and 13 Jbeta primers. The data were produced by immunoSEQ multiplex PCR, yet TCRdb's version contains in-frame clones alone and is incomplete. The repertoire holds more than 95,000 clones, with around 81% as singletons. The clonotype originates from a young woman in good health and CMV-seronegative. The V call is TRBV9, the J call TRBJ2-7, with 12 nucleotides matching TRBD2. The sequencing sample was made of PBMCs. The CDR3 DNA follows: TGTGCCAGCAGCGTAGGGGCTAGCGGGAGGGCTTACGAGCAGTACTTC. Protein product: CASSVGASGRAYEQYF.